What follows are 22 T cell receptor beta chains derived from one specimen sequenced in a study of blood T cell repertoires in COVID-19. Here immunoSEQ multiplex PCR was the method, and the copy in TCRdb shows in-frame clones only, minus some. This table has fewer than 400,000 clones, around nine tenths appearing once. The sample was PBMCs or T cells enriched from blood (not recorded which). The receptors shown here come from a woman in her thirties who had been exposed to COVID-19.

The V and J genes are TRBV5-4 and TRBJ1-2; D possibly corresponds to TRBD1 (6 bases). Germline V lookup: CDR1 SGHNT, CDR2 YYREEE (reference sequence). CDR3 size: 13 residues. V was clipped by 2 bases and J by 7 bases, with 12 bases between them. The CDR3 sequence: CASSLGGAGGYTF. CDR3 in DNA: TGTGCCAGCAGCTTAGGGGGTGCGGGTGGCTACACCTTC.

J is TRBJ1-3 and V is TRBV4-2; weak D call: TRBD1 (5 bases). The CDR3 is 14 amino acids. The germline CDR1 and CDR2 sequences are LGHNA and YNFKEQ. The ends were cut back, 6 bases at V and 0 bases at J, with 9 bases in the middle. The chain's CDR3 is CASSTGDSGNTIYF. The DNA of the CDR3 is TGTGCCAGCAGTACAGGCGACTCTGGAAACACCATATATTTT.

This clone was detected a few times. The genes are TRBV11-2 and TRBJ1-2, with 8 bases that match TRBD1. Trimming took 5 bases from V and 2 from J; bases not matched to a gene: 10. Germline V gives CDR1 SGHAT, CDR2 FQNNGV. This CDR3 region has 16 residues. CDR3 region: CASSTRQGTANYGYTF. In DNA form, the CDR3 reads TGTGCCAGCAGCACTCGACAGGGGACAGCCAACTATGGCTACACCTTC.

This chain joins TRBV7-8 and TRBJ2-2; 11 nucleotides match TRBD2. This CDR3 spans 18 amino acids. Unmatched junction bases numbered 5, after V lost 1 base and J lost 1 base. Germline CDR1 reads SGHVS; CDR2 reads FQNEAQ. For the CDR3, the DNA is TGTGCCAGCAGCTTAGTTACTAGCGGGGGCCGGAACACCGGGGAGCTGTTTTTT. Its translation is CASSLVTSGGRNTGELFF.

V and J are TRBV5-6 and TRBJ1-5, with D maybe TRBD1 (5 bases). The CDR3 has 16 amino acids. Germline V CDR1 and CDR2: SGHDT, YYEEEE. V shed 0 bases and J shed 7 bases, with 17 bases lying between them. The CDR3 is CASSLALRQGGQPQHF. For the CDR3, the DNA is TGTGCCAGCAGCTTGGCTTTACGGCAGGGCGGCCAGCCCCAGCATTTT.

The CDR3 DNA sequence: TGTGCCAGCAGTTTAAATCGGAACACTGAAGCTTTCTTT. Translating gives CASSLNRNTEAFF. The V and J genes are TRBV12-3 or TRBV12-4 and TRBJ1-1; D is unresolved. The length of the CDR3 is 13 residues. V shed 2 bases and J shed 1 base, with 5 bases lying between them.

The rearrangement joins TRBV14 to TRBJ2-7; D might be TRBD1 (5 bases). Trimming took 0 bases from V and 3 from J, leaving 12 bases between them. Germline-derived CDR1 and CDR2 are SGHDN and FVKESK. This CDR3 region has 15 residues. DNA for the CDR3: TGTGCCAGCAGCCAAGATTGGGGCAGAAGCTACGAGCAGTACTTC. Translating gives CASSQDWGRSYEQYF.

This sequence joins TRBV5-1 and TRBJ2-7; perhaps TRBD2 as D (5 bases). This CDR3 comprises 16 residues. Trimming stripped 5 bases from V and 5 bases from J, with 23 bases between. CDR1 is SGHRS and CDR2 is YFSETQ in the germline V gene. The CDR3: CASSTKAGPGSHEQYF. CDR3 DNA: TGCGCCAGCAGTACAAAAGCCGGACCGGGGTCGCACGAGCAGTACTTC.

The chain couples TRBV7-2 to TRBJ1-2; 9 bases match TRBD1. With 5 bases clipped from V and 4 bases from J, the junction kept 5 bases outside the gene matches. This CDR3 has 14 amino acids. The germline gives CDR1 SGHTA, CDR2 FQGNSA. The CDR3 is CASSQDRGTYGYTF. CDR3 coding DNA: TGTGCCAGCAGCCAGGACAGGGGTACCTATGGCTACACCTTC. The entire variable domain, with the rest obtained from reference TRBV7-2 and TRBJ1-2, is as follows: GAGVSQSPSNKVTEKGKDVELRCDPISGHTALYWYRQSLGQGLEFLIYFQGNSAPDKSGLPSDRFSAERTGGSVSTLTIQRTQQEDSAVYLCASSQDRGTYGYTFGSGTRLTVV.

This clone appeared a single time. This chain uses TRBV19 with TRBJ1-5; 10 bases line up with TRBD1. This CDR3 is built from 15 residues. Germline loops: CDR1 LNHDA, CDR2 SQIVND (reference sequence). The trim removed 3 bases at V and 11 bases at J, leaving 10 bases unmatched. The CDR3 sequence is CASSIGRTGGSSQHF. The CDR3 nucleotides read TGTGCCAGTAGTATCGGGAGGACAGGGGGGTCGTCCCAGCATTTT.

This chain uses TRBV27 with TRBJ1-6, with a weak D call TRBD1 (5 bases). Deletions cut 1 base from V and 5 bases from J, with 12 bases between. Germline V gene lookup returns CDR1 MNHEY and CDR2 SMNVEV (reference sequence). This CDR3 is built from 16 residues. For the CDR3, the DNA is TGTGCCAGCAGTTTATGGGGGGACGGAAATAATTCACCCCTCCACTTT. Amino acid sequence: CASSLWGDGNNSPLHF.

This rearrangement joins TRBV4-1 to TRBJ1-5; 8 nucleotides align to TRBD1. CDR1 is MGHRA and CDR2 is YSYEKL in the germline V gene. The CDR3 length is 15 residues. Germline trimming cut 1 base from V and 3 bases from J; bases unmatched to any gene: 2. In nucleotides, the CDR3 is TGCGCCAGCAGCCAAGGGGACAGGACCAATCAGCCCCAGCATTTT. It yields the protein CASSQGDRTNQPQHF.

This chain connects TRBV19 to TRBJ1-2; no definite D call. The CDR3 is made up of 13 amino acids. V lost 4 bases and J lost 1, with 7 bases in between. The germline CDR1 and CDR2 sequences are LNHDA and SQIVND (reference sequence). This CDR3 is CASSTLLNYGYTF. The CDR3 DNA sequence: TGTGCCAGTAGTACCCTTCTTAACTATGGCTACACCTTC.

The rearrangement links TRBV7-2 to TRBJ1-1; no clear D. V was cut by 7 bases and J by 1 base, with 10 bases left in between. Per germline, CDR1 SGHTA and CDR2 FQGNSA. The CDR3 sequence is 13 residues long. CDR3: CASKVQTNTEAFF. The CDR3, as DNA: TGTGCCAGCAAGGTACAGACGAACACTGAAGCTTTCTTT.

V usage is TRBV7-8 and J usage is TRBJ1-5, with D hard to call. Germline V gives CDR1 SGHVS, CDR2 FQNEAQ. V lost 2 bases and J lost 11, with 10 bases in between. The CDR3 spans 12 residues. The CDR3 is CASSLTSGSQHF. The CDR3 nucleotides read TGTGCCAGCAGCTTAACATCGGGGTCCCAGCATTTT.

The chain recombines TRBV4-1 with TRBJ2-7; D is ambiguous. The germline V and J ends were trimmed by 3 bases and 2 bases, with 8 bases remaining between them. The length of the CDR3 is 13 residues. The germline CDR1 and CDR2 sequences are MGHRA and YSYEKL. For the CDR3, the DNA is TGCGCCAGCAGCCACAAGCTAACCTACGAGCAGTACTTC. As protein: CASSHKLTYEQYF.

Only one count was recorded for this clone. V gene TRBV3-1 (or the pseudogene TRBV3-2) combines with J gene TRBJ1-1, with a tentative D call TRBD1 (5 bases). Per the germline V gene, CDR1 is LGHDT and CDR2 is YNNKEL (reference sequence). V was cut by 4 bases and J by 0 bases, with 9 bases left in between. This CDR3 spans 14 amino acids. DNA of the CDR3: TGTGCCAGCAGCCTTAGGGGAATGAACACTGAAGCTTTCTTT. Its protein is CASSLRGMNTEAFF.

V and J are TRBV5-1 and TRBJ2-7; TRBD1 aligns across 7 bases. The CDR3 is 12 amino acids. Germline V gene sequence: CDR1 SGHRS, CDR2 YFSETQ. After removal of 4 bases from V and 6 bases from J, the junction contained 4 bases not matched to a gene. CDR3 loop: CASSLYRGEQYF. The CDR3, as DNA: TGCGCCAGCAGCCTCTACAGGGGCGAGCAGTACTTC.

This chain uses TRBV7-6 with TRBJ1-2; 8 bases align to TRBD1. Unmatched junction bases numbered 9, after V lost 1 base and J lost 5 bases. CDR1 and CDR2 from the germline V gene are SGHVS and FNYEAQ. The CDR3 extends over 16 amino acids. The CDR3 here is CASSLDGQGGSYGYTF. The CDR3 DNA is TGTGCCAGCAGCTTAGACGGACAGGGTGGAAGTTATGGCTACACCTTC.

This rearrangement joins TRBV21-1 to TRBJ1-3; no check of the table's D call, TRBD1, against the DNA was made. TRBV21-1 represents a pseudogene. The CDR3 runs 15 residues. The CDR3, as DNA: TGTGCCAGCAGAGCTACAGGGGTAGACGGAAACACCATATATTTT. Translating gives CASRATGVDGNTIYF.

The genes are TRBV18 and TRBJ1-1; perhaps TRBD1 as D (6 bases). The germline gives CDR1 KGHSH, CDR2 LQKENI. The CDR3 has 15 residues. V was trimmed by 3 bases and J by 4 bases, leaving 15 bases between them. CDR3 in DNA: TGTGCCAGCTCACCCCCCGGGGGGCGAGGCACTGAAGCTTTCTTT. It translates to CASSPPGGRGTEAFF.

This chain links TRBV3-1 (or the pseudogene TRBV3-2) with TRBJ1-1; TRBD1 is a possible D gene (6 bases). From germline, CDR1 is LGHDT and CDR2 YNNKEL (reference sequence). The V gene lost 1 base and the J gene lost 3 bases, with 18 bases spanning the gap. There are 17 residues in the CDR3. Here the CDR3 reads CASSQGWRQVLDTEAFF. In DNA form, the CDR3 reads TGTGCCAGCAGCCAAGGGTGGAGACAGGTTCTGGACACTGAAGCTTTCTTT.